This T cell receptor (beta chain) is from a study of identical twins. Findings and caveats of the study: Excess twin sharing in beta out-of-frame sequences was weaker. Abundant beta clonotypes from cord blood had fewer insertions, unlike memory repertoires, which showed none.

Each CDR3 protein gets one entry after TCRdb re-called the 5' RACE reads with MiXCR. The data contain 1.5 million to 2 million distinct CDR3 sequences, about 32% of them singletons. The CDR3 loop spans 15 amino acids. Trimming cost V 5 bases and J 13 bases; bases outside gene matches: 13. Germline CDR1 reads LGHDT; CDR2 reads YNNKEL (reference sequence). This clonotype turned up a few times. What it recognizes is unknown. Among all donors, each was a healthy Caucasian. J is TRBJ1-6 and V is TRBV3-1, with 8 bases matching TRBD1. This clonotype was obtained from a newborn girl in good health. Sequenced material: cord blood. CDR3 sequence: CASSFRDRPMGPLHF. CDR3 DNA: TGTGCCAGCAGCTTCAGGGACAGGCCGATGGGGCCCCTCCACTTT.